The 32 T cell receptor beta chains reported below all come from one sample, sequenced in a study of cytomegalovirus exposure and HLA in healthy donors. This PCR relied on a set of 60 Vbeta primers and 13 Jbeta primers. Using immunoSEQ multiplex PCR, the repertoire was profiled, and TCRdb retains in-frame clones only, with some absent. The sample table sets out 45,000 to 60,000 clones. Sample: PBMCs. Receptors were obtained from a woman between 40 and 50 years old in good health and CMV-seronegative.

The V gene is TRBV4-1, the J gene TRBJ2-7, with 7 positions matching TRBD2. The CDR3 is 15 residues long. Trimming at V came to 0 bases and at J to 5 bases, leaving 7 bases not matched to a gene. The V gene's germline CDR1 is MGHRA and CDR2 YSYEKL. CDR3 DNA sequence: TGCGCCAGCAGCCAAGATGGGGGAGGGGTCGACGAGCAGTACTTC. Protein: CASSQDGGGVDEQYF.

V is TRBV28 and J is TRBJ1-2, with a tentative D call TRBD1 (6 bases). The length of the CDR3 is 14 residues. Germline loops: CDR1 MDHEN, CDR2 SYDVKM. Trimming removed 3 bases at V and 7 bases at J, with 15 bases between. DNA for the CDR3: TGTGCCAGCAGTTTTATGGGGGCGCGAGCTGGCTACACCTTC. It encodes CASSFMGARAGYTF.

The chain links TRBV14 to TRBJ1-6, with 8 bases that match TRBD1. The CDR3 has 15 amino acids. The V gene's germline CDR1 is SGHDN and CDR2 FVKESK. V lost 4 bases and J lost 10; bases outside the gene matches: 9. As DNA, the CDR3 is TGTGCCAGCAGCCGAGGACAGGGAGGATACTCACCCCTCCACTTT. Translation: CASSRGQGGYSPLHF.

V is TRBV9 and J is TRBJ1-3; D gene uncertain. The CDR3 spans 16 residues. V shed 4 bases and J shed 0 bases, with 14 bases lying between them. CDR1 is SGDLS, CDR2 YYNGEE, per germline. This CDR3 is CASSPQTAGSGNTIYF. DNA of the CDR3: TGTGCCAGCAGCCCCCAAACCGCGGGCTCTGGAAACACCATATATTTT.

In nucleotides, the CDR3 is TGTGCCAGCAGCTCCCTACAGGAGACCCAGTACTTC. It specifies CASSSLQETQYF. The chain joins TRBV7-6 to TRBJ2-5; the D is unclear. The V end was cut by 4 bases, the J end by 5 bases, with 8 bases between. Germline V gene sequence: CDR1 SGHVS, CDR2 FNYEAQ. The CDR3 length is 12 residues.

V is TRBV7-2 and J is TRBJ2-7, with D perhaps matching TRBD2 (5 bases). Germline CDR1 is SGHTA and CDR2 is FQGNSA. Trimming removed 5 bases from V and 0 bases from J, with 14 bases in between. The CDR3 sequence is 15 residues long. CDR3 sequence (DNA): TGTGCCAGCAGCCCTAGGTGGGGAGCCTCCTACGAGCAGTACTTC. This translates into CASSPRWGASYEQYF. The full variable domain, its missing parts supplied by reference TRBV7-2 and TRBJ2-7, is GAGVSQSPSNKVTEKGKDVELRCDPISGHTALYWYRQSLGQGLEFLIYFQGNSAPDKSGLPSDRFSAERTGGSVSTLTIQRTQQEDSAVYLCASSPRWGASYEQYFGPGTRLTVT.

The chain links TRBV30 to TRBJ1-1; D is undetermined. The CDR3 is 12 amino acids. Germline V CDR1 and CDR2: GTSNPN, SVGIG (reference sequence). Trimming took 7 bases from V and 6 from J, leaving 15 bases between them. The CDR3 loop is CALSGIYAEAFF. The DNA of the CDR3 is TGTGCCTTGTCGGGTATTTATGCTGAAGCTTTCTTT.

V usage is TRBV6-5 and J usage is TRBJ1-1; D is unresolved. Germline V CDR1 and CDR2: MNHEY, SVGAGI. The CDR3 consists of 15 residues. V lost 3 bases and J lost 2, with 13 bases in between. The CDR3 region is CASSYDNSVNTEAFF. CDR3 coding DNA: TGTGCCAGCAGTTATGATAACAGTGTAAACACTGAAGCTTTCTTT.

V is TRBV6-1 and J is TRBJ1-5; D might be TRBD1 (5 bases). Trimming took 10 bases from V and 3 from J, leaving 19 bases between them. The CDR3 spans 15 residues. Germline lookup yields CDR1 MNHNS and CDR2 SASEGT. The CDR3 DNA follows: TGTGCCACCAAGACAGACACTATTCCCAATCAGCCCCAGCATTTT. As protein: CATKTDTIPNQPQHF.

The chain combines TRBV11-2 with TRBJ1-2; a weak D match, TRBD1 (5 bases). CDR3 length: 15 residues. Between the trimmed V and J ends, which lost 0 bases and 5 bases, there was a span of 13 bases. The V gene's germline CDR1 is SGHAT and CDR2 FQNNGV. In DNA form, the CDR3 reads TGTGCCAGCAGCTTAGACCGGAGGGGAGGGTATGGCTACACCTTC. It codes for CASSLDRRGGYGYTF.

Here the CDR3 DNA reads TGTGCCAGCAGCTCCCAGGGACTAGATGGCTACACCTTC. Residues: CASSSQGLDGYTF. The chain carries TRBV7-2 and TRBJ1-2, with D tentatively TRBD1 (5 bases). The germline V and J ends were trimmed by 4 bases and 6 bases, with 12 bases remaining between them. Germline values: CDR1 SGHTA, CDR2 FQGNSA. This CDR3 comprises 13 residues.

The chain has TRBV11-1 and TRBJ1-1; D remains unclear. There are 15 residues in the CDR3. In germline, CDR1 is SGHAT, CDR2 FQDESV (reference sequence). V was trimmed by 3 bases and J by 4 bases, leaving 15 bases between them. DNA for the CDR3: TGTGCCAGCAGCTTCCGTGGACGGGGAACCACTGAAGCTTTCTTT. Its protein product is CASSFRGRGTTEAFF.

The chain couples TRBV6-5 to TRBJ2-1, with unresolved D. The CDR3 is 14 residues long. The V end lost 2 bases, the J end lost 6 bases, and 11 bases lay between the germline ends. The germline gives CDR1 MNHEY, CDR2 SVGAGI. CDR3 amino acids: CASSYGTAGNEQFF. The CDR3, as DNA: TGTGCCAGCAGTTACGGCACAGCAGGCAATGAGCAGTTCTTC.

The gene calls are TRBV2 and TRBJ1-5, with 12 positions matching TRBD1. V shed 0 bases, J shed 1 base, and the junction held 4 bases outside the gene matches. The CDR3 runs to 18 residues. The germline V gene encodes CDR1 SNHLY and CDR2 FYNNEI. The CDR3 DNA sequence: TGTGCCAGCAGTGAAGCCGGGACAGGGGGCGGCAGCAATCAGCCCCAGCATTTT. Its protein is CASSEAGTGGGSNQPQHF.

The CDR3 bases are TGTGCCAGCAGTCCCTGGGGGGGGAGCGCCTACGAGCAGTACTTC. It codes for CASSPWGGSAYEQYF. This sequence joins TRBV28 and TRBJ2-7; 7 bases match TRBD2. This CDR3 contains 15 residues. V shed 5 bases and J 2 bases; nucleotides not matched to a gene: 9. Germline CDR1 reads MDHEN; CDR2 reads SYDVKM.

J is TRBJ1-4 and V is TRBV5-6, with a weak D call TRBD1 (5 bases). CDR3 size: 15 residues. The germline V gene has CDR1 SGHDT and CDR2 YYEEEE. The V and J ends lost 6 bases and 8 bases respectively, with 20 bases between them. Here the CDR3 reads CASTHLVGGEEKLFF. DNA for the CDR3: TGTGCCAGCACCCACCTCGTGGGGGGAGAGGAAAAACTGTTTTTT.

The chain carries TRBV7-8 and TRBJ2-7; 9 bases fit TRBD1. V gave up 2 bases and J gave up 4 bases; unmatched junction bases: 12. The CDR3 is 17 residues long. From germline, CDR1 is SGHVS and CDR2 FQNEAQ. CDR3 protein: CASSLIGVGTGFYEQYF. In nucleotides, the CDR3 is TGTGCCAGCAGCTTAATTGGAGTTGGGACAGGGTTTTACGAGCAGTACTTC.

The genes are TRBV18 and TRBJ1-5; D gene ambiguous. There are 14 residues in the CDR3. V lost 8 bases and J 4 bases, leaving 15 bases between the germline ends. The germline V gene has CDR1 KGHSH and CDR2 LQKENI. CDR3 region: CASTSSPGNQPQHF. DNA of the CDR3: TGTGCCAGCACCTCATCTCCGGGGAATCAGCCCCAGCATTTT.

The J gene is TRBJ2-2, the V gene TRBV7-7; TRBD2 agrees at 9 bases. Germline V gene sequence: CDR1 SSHAT, CDR2 FNYEAQ (reference sequence). Losses at the gene ends were 5 bases for V and 4 bases for J; bases not matched to a gene: 5. The CDR3 is made up of 15 amino acids. CDR3 nucleotides: TGTGCCAGCAGCCCCTCTAGCGGGACCACCGGGGAGCTGTTTTTT. It is translated as CASSPSSGTTGELFF.

The CDR3 sequence: CAISAGLYEQYF. CDR3 bases: TGTGCCATCAGTGCAGGATTATACGAGCAGTACTTC. The V gene is TRBV10-3, the J gene TRBJ2-7, with D hard to call. V shed 4 bases and J shed 4 bases, with 8 bases lying between them. CDR3 length: 12 amino acids. Per the germline V gene, CDR1 is ENHRY and CDR2 is SYGVKD.

The gene calls are TRBV5-1 and TRBJ1-2; 7 nucleotides agree with TRBD1. The ends lost 4 bases at V and 4 bases at J; junction bases unmatched: 4. Germline CDR1 and CDR2: SGHRS and YFSETQ. There are 13 residues in the CDR3. The CDR3 loop is CASSTGERYGYTF. The CDR3 DNA follows: TGCGCCAGCAGCACAGGGGAGCGCTATGGCTACACCTTC.

The V and J genes are TRBV11-2 and TRBJ2-5; TRBD1 matches 10 bases. Judging by the DNA end, TRBJ2-7 fits better; the J call may be wrong. The CDR3 has 18 amino acids. Germline V gives CDR1 SGHAT, CDR2 FQNNGV. CDR3 coding DNA: TGTGCCAGCAGCCTGGTGGGACAGGGGCAAATCAGCTCCTACGAGCAGTACTTC. It is translated as CASSLVGQGQISSYEQYF.

The chain couples TRBV29-1 to TRBJ2-1, with D possibly being TRBD1 (7 bases). Trimming removed 4 bases from V and 3 bases from J, with 10 bases in between. CDR3 size: 13 residues. The germline V gene has CDR1 SQVTM and CDR2 ANQGSEA. The CDR3 nucleotides read TGCAGCGTTGGTCAGGGGGGCTACAATGAGCAGTTCTTC. It translates to CSVGQGGYNEQFF.

The V gene is TRBV18, the J gene TRBJ2-1; TRBD1 matches at 9 bases. V shed 5 bases and J 5 bases; nucleotides not matched to a gene: 10. The CDR3 spans 16 residues. The germline V gene encodes CDR1 KGHSH and CDR2 LQKENI. CDR3 DNA: TGTGCCAGCTCATCGTATACTGGGACAGGGCACAATGAGCAGTTCTTC. Translating it yields CASSSYTGTGHNEQFF.

The chain has TRBV7-2 and TRBJ2-3, with 7 bases fitting TRBD2. The germline V gene encodes CDR1 SGHTA and CDR2 FQGNSA. The CDR3 length is 15 residues. Losses at the gene ends were 0 bases for V and 3 bases for J; bases not matched to a gene: 3. The CDR3: CASSLARTRTDTQYF. For the CDR3, the DNA is TGTGCCAGCAGCTTAGCCCGGACTAGGACAGATACGCAGTATTTT.

The chain is built from TRBV28 and TRBJ1-5; tentatively, D is TRBD1 (5 bases). There are 13 residues in the CDR3. Germline V gene data show CDR1 as MDHEN and CDR2 as SYDVKM. The V end was cut by 6 bases, the J end by 6 bases, with 12 bases between. The CDR3 DNA follows: TGTGCCAGCAGAACCAGGGTGAGTCAGCCCCAGCATTTT. Translated, it gives CASRTRVSQPQHF.

J is TRBJ1-1 and V is TRBV18; no clear D gene. Germline CDR1 KGHSH, CDR2 LQKENI. The CDR3 totals 15 residues. V was shortened by 2 bases and J by 0 bases, with 10 bases between the two germline ends. The CDR3 nucleotides are TGTGCCAGCTCACCATCACGGGTGATGAACACTGAAGCTTTCTTT. Translation: CASSPSRVMNTEAFF.

V and J are TRBV5-1 and TRBJ1-2, with 7 bases lining up with TRBD1. The CDR3 consists of 14 residues. V was pared by 6 bases and J by 2 bases, with 7 bases of the junction left unmatched. Germline CDR1 reads SGHRS; CDR2 reads YFSETQ. CDR3 sequence (DNA): TGCGCCAGCACGGGGACAGCTACCAACTATGGCTACACCTTC. Its protein product is CASTGTATNYGYTF.

The rearrangement uses TRBV7-2 and TRBJ2-3; D not certain. The CDR3 length is 15 residues. Per germline, CDR1 SGHTA and CDR2 FQGNSA. The V gene lost 2 bases and the J gene lost 6 bases, with 15 bases spanning the gap. The CDR3 DNA reads TGTGCCAGCAGCTTAAATCCCCAGGTTCAGGATACGCAGTATTTT. The encoded protein is CASSLNPQVQDTQYF.

The V and J genes are TRBV5-8 and TRBJ1-1; 8 nucleotides align to TRBD1. V shed 4 bases, J shed 4 bases, and the junction held 12 bases outside the gene matches. CDR3 length equals 16 residues. CDR1 is SGHTS, CDR2 YDEGEE, per germline. The chain's CDR3 is CASSPRLTGVGTEAFF. As DNA, the CDR3 is TGTGCCAGCAGCCCGAGGTTGACAGGGGTGGGCACTGAAGCTTTCTTT. The variable domain in full, completed from reference TRBV5-8 and TRBJ1-1, reads EAGVTQSPTHLIKTRGQQATLRCSPISGHTSVYWYQQALGLGLQFLLWYDEGEERNRGNFPPRFSGRQFPNYSSELNVNALELEDSALYLCASSPRLTGVGTEAFFGQGTRLTVV.

V usage is TRBV9 and J usage is TRBJ1-1, with unresolved D. Germline loops: CDR1 SGDLS, CDR2 YYNGEE. Trimming took 3 bases from V and 1 from J, leaving 7 bases between them. The CDR3 has 13 residues. CDR3 in DNA: TGTGCCAGCAGCGCCCGAGGGAACACTGAAGCTTTCTTT. Its translation: CASSARGNTEAFF.

The chain couples TRBV5-6 to TRBJ1-5; 7 positions agree with TRBD1. In germline, CDR1 is SGHDT, CDR2 YYEEEE. CDR3 length: 13 amino acids. The J segment lost 4 bases and the V segment lost 4 bases, leaving 2 bases of the junction unmatched. The CDR3 here is CASSTQGNQPQHF. The DNA of the CDR3 is TGTGCCAGCAGCACACAGGGGAATCAGCCCCAGCATTTT.